These T cell receptor beta chains were read from a single sample in a study of cytomegalovirus exposure and HLA in healthy donors. Data came from immunoSEQ multiplex PCR; TCRdb stores just in-frame clones and leaves some out. The sample lists roughly 80,000 clones, about 80% seen once, with nearly 3.5% in the top ten. The source material was PBMCs. The receptors originated from a middle-aged man in good health and CMV-seronegative. Each CDR3 is given without its conserved first and last residue. Clone size is not always given. Where it is, it says once, few, many or a class for expanded clones.

V	J	size	CDR3
TRBV6-6	TRBJ1-5	NA	ASSLQPQH
TRBV6-5	TRBJ1-4	NA	ASRMDSANEKLF
TRBV19	TRBJ1-4	NA	ASSYRGLEEKLF
TRBV5-1	TRBJ2-5	NA	ASSFGTSGGLQETQY
TRBV5-1	TRBJ2-3	NA	ASSPTESTDTQY
TRBV6-5	TRBJ1-2	NA	ASKGDNYGYT
TRBV7-9	TRBJ1-5	NA	ASSSGDRAERSNQPQH
TRBV7-9	TRBJ1-2	NA	ASSWDSGGYT
TRBV7-2	TRBJ2-2	few	ASSPRDTHPLAGELF
TRBV7-3	TRBJ1-6	few	ASSYSYNSPLH
TRBV10-3	TRBJ1-2	once	AISESPGTGANYGYT
TRBV7-6	TRBJ2-2	once	ASTASQGGTGELF
TRBV6-5	TRBJ1-5	NA	ASRRQGSQPQH
TRBV29-1	TRBJ2-7	NA	SVNHGGTSSYEQY
TRBV6-1	TRBJ1-1	NA	ASIDGGWNTEAF
TRBV4-2	TRBJ2-4	NA	ARSQATSGGPPIQY
TRBV30	TRBJ2-3	NA	AWAEGLAAKDTQY
TRBV11-2	TRBJ2-3	NA	ASSLGLAGPRSTDTQY
TRBV2	TRBJ1-6	NA	ASSEWRVYNSPLH
TRBV10-3	TRBJ1-2	NA	AIDGRPGQGENYGYT
TRBV13	TRBJ1-1	NA	ASSLFSGVYTEAF
TRBV27	TRBJ1-5	NA	ASRPTGGGQPQH